This entry features one TCR beta chain sequence. Trimming shortened V by 5 bases and J by 5 bases, and 11 bases separated the two germline ends. Germline assignment: CDR1 SEHNR and CDR2 FQNEAQ (reference sequence). This CDR3 is 13 amino acids long. The sample is drawn from a study of T-cell reconstitution after alpha-beta-depleted transplantation in children. For TCRbeta, the library was prepared with unique molecular identifiers. TCRdb analysed the PCR reads with MiXCR anew, one entry per CDR3 protein. The sample carries 500,000 or so distinct CDR3 sequences, roughly 33% recorded once. This chain connects TRBV7-9 to TRBJ2-3; D unresolved. The TCR sequence derives from a human donor who donated a stem cell graft to a child with aplastic anemia. The sample here was PBMCs from the stem cell graft donor, taken from the stem cell graft. DNA of the CDR3: TGTGCCAGCAGCCAGAGCTCAAAAGATACGCAGTATTTT. Translating it yields CASSQSSKDTQYF. Combining the CDR3 with reference TRBV7-9 and TRBJ2-3 gives the whole variable domain DTGVSQNPRHKITKRGQNVTFRCDPISEHNRLYWYRQTLGQGPEFLTYFQNEAQLEKSRLLSDRFSAERPKGSFSTLEIQRTEQGDSAMYLCASSQSSKDTQYFGPGTRLTVL.